The clone carrying this T cell receptor beta chain is a singleton in its sample. Per the study methods: Amplification from reference gene primers served as the basis for estimated nucleated cell counts. Measured with immunoSEQ multiplex PCR; TCRdb has only the in-frame clones, and not every one. V and J calls and clone size are as listed in that table; D and trimming were resolved from the DNA. The top ten hold roughly 2.9% of the sample, which has fewer than 350,000 clones, 81% seen once. This CDR3 is built from 12 residues. Deletions cut 7 bases from V and 11 bases from J, with 16 bases between. Germline V gene data show CDR1 as SNHLY and CDR2 as FYNNEI. The entry originates in a study of blood T cell repertoires in COVID-19.

This chain connects TRBV2 to TRBJ2-3; D perhaps matches TRBD2 (6 bases). The sequence was collected from a woman aged 55-69 years with active or convalescent COVID-19. The sample consisted of peripheral blood. For the CDR3, the DNA is TGTGCCAGCAACGGAGGGGCCCGGATGCAGTATTTT. Encoded protein: CASNGGARMQYF. Combining the CDR3 with reference TRBV2 and TRBJ2-3 gives the whole variable domain EPEVTQTPSHQVTQMGQEVILRCVPISNHLYFYWYRQILGQKVEFLVSFYNNEISEKSEIFDDQFSVERPDGSNFTLKIRSTKLEDSAMYFCASNGGARMQYFGPGTRLTVL.